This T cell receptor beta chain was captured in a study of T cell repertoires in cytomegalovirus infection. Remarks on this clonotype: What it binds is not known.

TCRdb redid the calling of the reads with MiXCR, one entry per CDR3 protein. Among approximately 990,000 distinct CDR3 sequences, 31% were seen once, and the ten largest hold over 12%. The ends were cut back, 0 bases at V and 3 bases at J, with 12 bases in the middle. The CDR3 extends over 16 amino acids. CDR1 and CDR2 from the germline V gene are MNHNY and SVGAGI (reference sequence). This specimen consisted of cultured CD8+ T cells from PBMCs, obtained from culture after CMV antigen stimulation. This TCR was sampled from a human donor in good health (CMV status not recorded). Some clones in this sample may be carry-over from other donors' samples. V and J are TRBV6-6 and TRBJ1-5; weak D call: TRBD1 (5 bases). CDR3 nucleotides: TGTGCCAGCAGTTACTCGGAGCCAGGGCTCAATCAGCCCCAGCATTTT. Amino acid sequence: CASSYSEPGLNQPQHF.